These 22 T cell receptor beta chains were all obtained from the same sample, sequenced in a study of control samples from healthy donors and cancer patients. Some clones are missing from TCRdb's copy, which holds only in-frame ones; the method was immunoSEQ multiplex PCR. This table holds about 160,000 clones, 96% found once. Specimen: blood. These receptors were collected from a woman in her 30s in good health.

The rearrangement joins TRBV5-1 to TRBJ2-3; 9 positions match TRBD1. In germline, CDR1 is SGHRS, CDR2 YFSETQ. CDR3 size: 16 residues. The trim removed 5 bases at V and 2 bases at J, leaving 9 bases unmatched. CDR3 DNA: TGCGCCAGCAGTTACAGGGGGCGCCCCTCCACAGATACGCAGTATTTT. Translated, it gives CASSYRGRPSTDTQYF. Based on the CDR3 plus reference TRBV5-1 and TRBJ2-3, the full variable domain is KAGVTQTPRYLIKTRGQQVTLSCSPISGHRSVSWYQQTPGQGLQFLFEYFSETQRNKGNFPGRFSGRQFSNSRSEMNVSTLELGDSALYLCASSYRGRPSTDTQYFGPGTRLTVL.

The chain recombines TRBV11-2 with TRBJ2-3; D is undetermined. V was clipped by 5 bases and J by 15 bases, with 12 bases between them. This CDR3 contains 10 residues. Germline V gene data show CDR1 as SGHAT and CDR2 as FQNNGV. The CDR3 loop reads CASSLRAEYF. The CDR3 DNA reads TGTGCCAGCAGCCTACGGGCTGAATATTTT.

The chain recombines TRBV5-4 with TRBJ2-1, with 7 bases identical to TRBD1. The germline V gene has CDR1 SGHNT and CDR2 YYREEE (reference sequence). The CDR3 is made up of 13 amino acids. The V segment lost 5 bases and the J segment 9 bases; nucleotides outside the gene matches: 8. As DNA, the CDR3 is TGTGCCAGCAGTCGCGACAGGGCGGCTGAGCAGTTCTTC. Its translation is CASSRDRAAEQFF.

CDR3 amino acids: CASSLSSGGRSSHYGYTF. The DNA of the CDR3 is TGTGCCAGCAGCTTAAGTTCAGGGGGCAGATCGAGTCACTATGGCTACACCTTC. The rearrangement links TRBV11-2 to TRBJ1-2; 8 bases fit TRBD1. Germline CDR1 SGHAT, CDR2 FQNNGV. Trimming cost V 2 bases and J 3 bases; bases outside gene matches: 14. This CDR3 contains 18 residues.

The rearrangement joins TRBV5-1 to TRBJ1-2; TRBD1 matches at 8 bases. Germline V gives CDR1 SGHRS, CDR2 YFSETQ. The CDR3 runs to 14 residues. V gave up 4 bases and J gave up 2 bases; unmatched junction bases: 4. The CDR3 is CASSQGQANYGYTF. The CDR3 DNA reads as TGCGCCAGCAGCCAGGGACAGGCAAACTATGGCTACACCTTC.

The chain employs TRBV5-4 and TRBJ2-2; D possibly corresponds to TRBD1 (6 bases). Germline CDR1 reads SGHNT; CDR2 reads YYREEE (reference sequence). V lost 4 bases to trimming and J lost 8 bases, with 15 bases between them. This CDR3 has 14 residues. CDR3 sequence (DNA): TGTGCCAGCAGCCTCGCAGGGGCCCCAGGGGAGCTGTTTTTT. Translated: CASSLAGAPGELFF.

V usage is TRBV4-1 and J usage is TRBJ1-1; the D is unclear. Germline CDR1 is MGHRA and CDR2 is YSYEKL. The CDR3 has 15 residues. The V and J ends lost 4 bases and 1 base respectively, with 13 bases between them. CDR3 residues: CASSRVGAENTEAFF. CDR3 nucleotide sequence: TGCGCCAGCAGCCGGGTCGGTGCGGAGAACACTGAAGCTTTCTTT.

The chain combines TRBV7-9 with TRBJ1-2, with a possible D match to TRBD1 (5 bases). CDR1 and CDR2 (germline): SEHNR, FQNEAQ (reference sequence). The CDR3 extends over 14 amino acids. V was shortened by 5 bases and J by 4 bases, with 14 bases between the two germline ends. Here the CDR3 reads CASSLNLGAYGYTF. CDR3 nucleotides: TGTGCCAGCAGCCTCAATCTAGGGGCCTATGGCTACACCTTC.

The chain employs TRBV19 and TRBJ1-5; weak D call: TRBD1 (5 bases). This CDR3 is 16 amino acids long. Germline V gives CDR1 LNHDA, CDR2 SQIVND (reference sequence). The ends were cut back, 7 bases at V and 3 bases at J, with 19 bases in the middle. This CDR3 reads CASTGVPTGFNQPQHF. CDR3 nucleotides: TGTGCCAGTACCGGGGTGCCAACAGGTTTCAATCAGCCCCAGCATTTT. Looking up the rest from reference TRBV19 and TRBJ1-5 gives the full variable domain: DGGITQSPKYLFRKEGQNVTLSCEQNLNHDAMYWYRQDPGQGLRLIYYSQIVNDFQKGDIAEGYSVSREKKESFPLTVTSAQKNPTAFYLCASTGVPTGFNQPQHFGDGTRLSIL.

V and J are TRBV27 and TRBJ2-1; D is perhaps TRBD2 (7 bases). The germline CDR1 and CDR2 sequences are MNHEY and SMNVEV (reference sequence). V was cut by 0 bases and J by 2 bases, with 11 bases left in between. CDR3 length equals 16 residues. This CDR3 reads CASSLSAGAAYNEQFF. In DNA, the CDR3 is TGTGCCAGCAGTTTATCGGCGGGGGCCGCCTACAATGAGCAGTTCTTC.

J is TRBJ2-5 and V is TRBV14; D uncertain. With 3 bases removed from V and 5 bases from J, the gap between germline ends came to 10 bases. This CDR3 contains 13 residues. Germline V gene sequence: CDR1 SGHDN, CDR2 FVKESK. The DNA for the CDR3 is TGTGCCAGCAGCCAGGCTAGACGGGAGACCCAGTACTTC. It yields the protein CASSQARRETQYF. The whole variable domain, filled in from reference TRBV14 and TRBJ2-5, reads EAGVTQFPSHSVIEKGQTVTLRCDPISGHDNLYWYRRVMGKEIKFLLHFVKESKQDESGMPNNRFLAERTGGTYSTLKVQPAELEDSGVYFCASSQARRETQYFGPGTRLLVL.

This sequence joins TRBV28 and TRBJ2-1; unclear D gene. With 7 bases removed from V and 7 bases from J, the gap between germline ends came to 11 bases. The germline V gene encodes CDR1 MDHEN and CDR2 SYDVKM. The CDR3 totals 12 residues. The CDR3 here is CASNSIGNEQFF. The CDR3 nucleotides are TGTGCCAGCAATTCAATCGGAAATGAGCAGTTCTTC.

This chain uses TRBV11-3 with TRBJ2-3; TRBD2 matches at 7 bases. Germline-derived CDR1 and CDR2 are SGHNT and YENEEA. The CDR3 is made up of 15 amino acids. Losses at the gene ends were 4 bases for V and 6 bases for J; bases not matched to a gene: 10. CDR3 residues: CASSSHSGLYDTQYF. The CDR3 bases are TGTGCCAGCAGCTCTCATAGCGGGTTATACGATACGCAGTATTTT. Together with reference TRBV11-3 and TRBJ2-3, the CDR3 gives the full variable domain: EAGVVQSPRYKIIEKKQPVAFWCNPISGHNTLYWYLQNLGQGPELLIRYENEEAVDDSQLPKDRFSAERLKGVDSTLKIQPAELGDSAVYLCASSSHSGLYDTQYFGPGTRLTVL.

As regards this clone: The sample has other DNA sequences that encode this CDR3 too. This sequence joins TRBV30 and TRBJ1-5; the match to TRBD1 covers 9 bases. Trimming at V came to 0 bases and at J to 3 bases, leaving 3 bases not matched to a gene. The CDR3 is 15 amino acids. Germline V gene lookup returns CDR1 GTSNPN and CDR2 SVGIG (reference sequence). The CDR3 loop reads CAWSVRTGVNQPQHF. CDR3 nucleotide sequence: TGTGCCTGGAGTGTAAGGACAGGGGTCAATCAGCCCCAGCATTTT.

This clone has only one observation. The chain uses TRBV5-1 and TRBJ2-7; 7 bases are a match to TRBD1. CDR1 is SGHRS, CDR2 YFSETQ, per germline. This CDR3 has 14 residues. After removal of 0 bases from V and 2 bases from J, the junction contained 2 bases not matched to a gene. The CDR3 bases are TGCGCCAGCAGCTTGGCACAGGGGACCTACGAGCAGTACTTC. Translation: CASSLAQGTYEQYF.

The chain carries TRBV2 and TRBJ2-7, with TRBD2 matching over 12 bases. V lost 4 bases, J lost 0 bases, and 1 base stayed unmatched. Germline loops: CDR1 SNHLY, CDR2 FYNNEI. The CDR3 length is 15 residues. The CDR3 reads CASSATSGSSYEQYF. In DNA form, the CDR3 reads TGTGCCAGCAGTGCGACTAGCGGGAGCTCCTACGAGCAGTACTTC.

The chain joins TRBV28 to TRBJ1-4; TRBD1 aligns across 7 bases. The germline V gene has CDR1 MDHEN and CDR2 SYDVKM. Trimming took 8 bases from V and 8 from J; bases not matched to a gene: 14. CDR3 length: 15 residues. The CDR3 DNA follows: TGTGCCAGCTCCGGAGAGGACAGGCCGAGGGAAAAACTGTTTTTT. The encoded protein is CASSGEDRPREKLFF.

Here the CDR3 reads CASSLGDYGYTF. The CDR3 DNA is TGCGCCAGCTCACTAGGGGACTATGGCTACACCTTC. The chain recombines TRBV10-2 with TRBJ1-2, with D possibly TRBD1 on 5 matching bases. The CDR3 runs 12 residues. The V end was cut by 8 bases, the J end by 3 bases, with 10 bases between. From germline, CDR1 is WSHSY and CDR2 SAAADI.

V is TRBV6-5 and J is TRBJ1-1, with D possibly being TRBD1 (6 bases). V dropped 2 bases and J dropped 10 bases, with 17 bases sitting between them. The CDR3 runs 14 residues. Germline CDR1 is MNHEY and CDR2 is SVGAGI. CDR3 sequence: CASSYLRGTGGAFF. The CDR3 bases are TGTGCCAGCAGTTACCTCAGGGGCACCGGGGGAGCTTTCTTT.

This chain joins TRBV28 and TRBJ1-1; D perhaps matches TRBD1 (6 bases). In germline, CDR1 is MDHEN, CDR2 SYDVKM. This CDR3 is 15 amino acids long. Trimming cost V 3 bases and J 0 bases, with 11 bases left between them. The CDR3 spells CASSLMGALNTEAFF. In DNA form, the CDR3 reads TGTGCCAGCAGTTTGATGGGGGCCCTGAACACTGAAGCTTTCTTT.

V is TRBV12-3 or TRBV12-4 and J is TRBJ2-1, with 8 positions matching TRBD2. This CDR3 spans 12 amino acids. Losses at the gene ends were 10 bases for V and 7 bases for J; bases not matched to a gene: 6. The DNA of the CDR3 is TGTGCCACATCGGGAGGGTTTAATGAGCAGTTCTTC. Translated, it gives CATSGGFNEQFF.

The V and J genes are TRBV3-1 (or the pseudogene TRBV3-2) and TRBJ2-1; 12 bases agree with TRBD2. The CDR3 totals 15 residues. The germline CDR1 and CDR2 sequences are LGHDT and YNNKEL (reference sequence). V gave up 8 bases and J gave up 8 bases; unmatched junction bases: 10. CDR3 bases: TGTGCCAGCCGCCTAGCGGGGGGGCTACGCGATGAGCAGTTCTTC. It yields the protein CASRLAGGLRDEQFF.